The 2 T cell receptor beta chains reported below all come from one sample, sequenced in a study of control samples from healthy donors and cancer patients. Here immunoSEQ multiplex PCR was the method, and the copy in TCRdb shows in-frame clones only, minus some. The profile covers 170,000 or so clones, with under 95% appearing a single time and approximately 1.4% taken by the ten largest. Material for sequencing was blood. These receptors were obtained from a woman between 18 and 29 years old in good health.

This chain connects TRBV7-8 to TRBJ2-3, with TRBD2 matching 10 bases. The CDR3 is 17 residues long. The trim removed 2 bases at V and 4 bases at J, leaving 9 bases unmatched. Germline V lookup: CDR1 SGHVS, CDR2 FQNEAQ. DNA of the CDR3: TGTGCCAGCAGCTTAAGGGGGCTAGCGGGGGATCCAGATACGCAGTATTTT. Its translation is CASSLRGLAGDPDTQYF.

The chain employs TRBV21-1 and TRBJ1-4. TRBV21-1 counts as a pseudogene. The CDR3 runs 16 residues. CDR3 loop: CASSKAQICRVEKLFF. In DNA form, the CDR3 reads TGTGCCAGCAGCAAAGCGCAGATCTGTAGGGTGGAAAAACTGTTTTTT.